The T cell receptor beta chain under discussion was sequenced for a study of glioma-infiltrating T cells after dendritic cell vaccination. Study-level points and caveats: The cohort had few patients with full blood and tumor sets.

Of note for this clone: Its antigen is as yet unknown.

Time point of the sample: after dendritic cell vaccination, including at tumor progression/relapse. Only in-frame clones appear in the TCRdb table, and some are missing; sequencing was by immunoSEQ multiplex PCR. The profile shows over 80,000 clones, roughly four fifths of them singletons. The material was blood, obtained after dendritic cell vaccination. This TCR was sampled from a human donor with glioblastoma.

CDR3 sequence (DNA): TGTGCCAGTAGTAAACCGACGGAGGGGTACTATGGCTACACCTTC. This translates into CASSKPTEGYYGYTF. The chain carries TRBV19 and TRBJ1-2; TRBD1 is a possible D gene (5 bases). Germline V gives CDR1 LNHDA, CDR2 SQIVND (reference sequence). CDR3 length: 15 amino acids. The V gene lost 4 bases and the J gene lost 3 bases, with 15 bases spanning the gap.